This entry concerns a single T cell receptor (beta chain). The target of this receptor is not known. One end of the junction does not line up with germline, which may come from a read error. TCR beta libraries were generated from genomic DNA with the immunoSEQ kit, following the manufacturer's recommendations. To prepare the libraries, a first multiplex PCR with proprietary primers was run, followed by a second PCR that added unique barcodes, and a bead cleanup was done after each round. Each sample batch included a kit-provided positive control reaction and a negative control reaction. The final libraries were assessed on an Agilent 4200 TapeStation D1000 ScreenTape, pooled by volume, and quantified by qPCR. Sequencing was performed on an Illumina NextSeq500 with a MidOutput 150-cycle cartridge, and 156 Read1 and 15 Index1 cycles were run with kit custom primers. The pooled library was loaded at 0.95 to 1 pM, with a roughly 22% PhiX control spiked in. As for how the authors treated the data: The vendor-processed data were analyzed in R, and a clonotype was defined as all T cells that share the same CDR3 nucleotide sequence. In the clone abundance analyses, frequencies in each sample were normalized to that sample's 10,000 most abundant clones. Before analysis, public T cell clones were removed, and these numbered fewer than six per sample on average. Tumor-enriched and baseline blood-enriched clonotypes were defined by at least a 32-fold difference in abundance between compartments. Clonotypes expanded or contracted between blood time points were identified with a beta-binomial differential abundance model. The Baroni-Urbani and Buser coefficient was used to measure tumor-blood repertoire similarity, and groups were compared with two-tailed Wilcoxon tests in R. The source is immuneACCESS, and TCRdb retained only in-frame sequences with V and J called. Part of the clones is not carried over; for the studies checked, unresolved V genes explain less than half of this, and the remainder is unexplained. The DNA was the basis for D and trimming; V, J and clone size are from that table. The sample table contains tens of thousands of clones; only one count was recorded for 82% of them. Clones ranked in the top ten supply roughly 6.1% of the sample.

The data derive from a study of radiation and T cells in renal cell carcinoma (dated by TCRdb to 2018 to 2020). For the wider study: Samples were obtained from a clinical trial, in which 15 Gy stereotactic body radiation therapy was delivered to primary renal cell carcinomas and nephrectomy was performed 4 weeks later. TCR beta sequencing covered some 55 samples in total, comprising around 25 tumors and some 27 peripheral blood samples. Across all 50 or so samples, under 5,000,000 unique CDR3 nucleotide sequences encoding some 2.6 million unique CDR3 amino acid sequences were identified. The paper as a whole reports these results and caveats: An increase in top tumor clonotypes in blood was observed from baseline to 2 weeks post-radiation, followed by contraction by 4 weeks, which was taken to suggest transient expansion of tumor-resident clones. Because pretreatment tumor biopsies were not available, the study could not determine whether clonotypes were already present within the tumor at baseline. Tracking of blood repertoire dynamics stopped at approximately 4 weeks after treatment, with no follow-up past that point. The single-armed trial design could not address effects of radiation dose or scheduling on the TCR repertoire.

Reading the label with the study, this specimen's time point is: baseline pretreatment blood. This sample's treatment or condition label indicates: 15 Gy SBRT to primary tumor, nephrectomy 4 weeks later. Serial peripheral blood from radiation-treated patients was sampled at baseline, 2 weeks and 4 weeks after SBRT to track tumor-enriched clonotypes. Every patient had renal cell carcinoma of clear cell pathology. Genomic DNA for TCR sequencing was prepared using the QIAamp DNA Blood Mini Kit (Qiagen). The analyses included just those samples that passed every quality control check. Source: blood, taken from a patient whose treatment included radiotherapy and nephrectomy. This clonotype originated in a man aged 60 to 69 with renal cell carcinoma.

In nucleotides, the sequence is TGTGCCAGCAGCTTAGCCATGGAGGGACGAACGTTT. The encoded protein is CASSLAMEGRTF. Recombination connected TRBV7-9 to TRBJ2-3; a tentative D call is TRBD2 (6 bases match). The CDR3 goes from the cysteine to the phenylalanine over 12 residues. Just CDR3 DNA is preserved here, 36 bases in frame from base 1. From the germline V gene (reference sequence), CDR1 is SEHNR and CDR2 is FQNEAQ.